The next 19 T cell receptor beta chains were all read from a single sample in a study of blood T cell repertoires in COVID-19. TCRdb's copy holds only in-frame clones and misses some; the assay was immunoSEQ multiplex PCR. Of approximately 190,000 clones listed, 65% to 90% are singletons. The specimen sequenced was peripheral blood. Receptors originate from a man aged 80 or over with acute or convalescent COVID-19.

The chain has TRBV6-5 and TRBJ2-3; a weak D match, TRBD2 (6 bases). The CDR3 has 16 residues. Germline V gives CDR1 MNHEY, CDR2 SVGAGI. The V end lost 2 bases, the J end lost 4 bases, and 16 bases lay between the germline ends. The CDR3 spells CASSYAAGSISDTQYF. As DNA, the CDR3 is TGTGCCAGCAGTTACGCGGCGGGGAGCATCTCAGATACGCAGTATTTT.

The gene calls are TRBV10-1 and TRBJ2-7; 9 bases map to TRBD2. CDR3 length: 20 residues. Germline CDR1 reads WNHNN; CDR2 reads SYGVQD (reference sequence). V lost 6 bases, J lost 6 bases, and 27 bases stayed unmatched. Written as DNA, the CDR3 is TGCGCCAGCAGGGTTACAAGCGGGAGGTCTTTAGACTCGCCCTTCCTCGAGCAGTACGTC. It specifies CASRVTSGRSLDSPFLEQYV.

This chain connects TRBV29-1 to TRBJ1-1; 9 bases fit TRBD1. V lost 7 bases to trimming and J lost 4 bases; unmatched junction nucleotides: 10. This CDR3 has 14 amino acids. Germline CDR1 and CDR2: SQVTM and ANQGSEA. In DNA, the CDR3 is TGCAGCGGAAAACAGGGGGCGGGGAGCACTGAAGCTTTCTTT. Translated: CSGKQGAGSTEAFF.

This clone turned up a few times. The rearrangement links TRBV3-1 (or the pseudogene TRBV3-2) to TRBJ2-7; 7 bases match TRBD1. The J segment lost 0 bases and the V segment lost 4 bases, leaving 9 bases of the junction unmatched. CDR1 is LGHDT and CDR2 is YNNKEL in the germline V gene (reference sequence). The CDR3 is made up of 16 amino acids. The CDR3: CASSLIGGSSSYEQYF. CDR3 bases: TGTGCCAGCAGCCTGATAGGGGGCTCGAGCTCCTACGAGCAGTACTTC.

The rearrangement uses TRBV18 and TRBJ1-1; D is perhaps TRBD1 (5 bases). The CDR3 covers 14 residues. Per the germline V gene, CDR1 is KGHSH and CDR2 is LQKENI. Trimming removed 3 bases from V and 0 bases from J, with 8 bases in between. This CDR3 reads CASSPAGVNTEAFF. In DNA, the CDR3 is TGTGCCAGCTCACCGGCGGGGGTGAACACTGAAGCTTTCTTT. Looking up the rest from reference TRBV18 and TRBJ1-1 gives the full variable domain: NAGVMQNPRHLVRRRGQEARLRCSPMKGHSHVYWYRQLPEEGLKFMVYLQKENIIDESGMPKERFSAEFPKEGPSILRIQQVVRGDSAAYFCASSPAGVNTEAFFGQGTRLTVV.

The chain links TRBV7-8 to TRBJ1-2; D is unresolved. Trimming took off 7 bases at V and 4 bases at J, with 16 bases between the two ends. The V gene's germline CDR1 is SGHVS and CDR2 FQNEAQ. This CDR3 contains 14 residues. The CDR3 DNA is TGTGCCAGCACCCCCGGGGTGAGTGGCTATGGCTACACCTTC. This translates into CASTPGVSGYGYTF. The whole variable domain, remainder taken from reference TRBV7-8 and TRBJ1-2, is GAGVSQSPRYKVAKRGQDVALRCDPISGHVSLFWYQQALGQGPEFLTYFQNEAQLDKSGLPSDRFFAERPEGSVSTLKIQRTQQEDSAVYLCASTPGVSGYGYTFGSGTRLTVV.

This clone was observed a handful of times. The chain joins TRBV6-5 to TRBJ2-3; 8 bases map to TRBD1. V lost 6 bases to trimming and J lost 6 bases; unmatched junction nucleotides: 11. This CDR3 spans 15 amino acids. Germline lookup yields CDR1 MNHEY and CDR2 SVGAGI. CDR3 sequence: CASRKDRVVVDTQYF. The CDR3 DNA reads as TGTGCCAGCAGGAAGGACAGGGTCGTCGTCGATACGCAGTATTTT.

The rearrangement joins TRBV18 to TRBJ2-5, with a possible D match to TRBD1 (6 bases). CDR1 is KGHSH and CDR2 is LQKENI in the germline V gene. The CDR3 runs 14 residues. V was pared by 4 bases and J by 5 bases, with 14 bases between. The CDR3 spells CASSLLDSYETQYF. The CDR3 bases are TGTGCCAGCTCACTCCTGGACAGTTATGAGACCCAGTACTTC.

Details on this clone: This sample also contains other DNA sequences that code for the same CDR3. The chain employs TRBV15 and TRBJ2-5; D might be TRBD1 (6 bases). Trimming took off 0 bases at V and 2 bases at J, with 10 bases between the two ends. This CDR3 has 15 residues. Germline lookup yields CDR1 LNHNV and CDR2 YYDKDF (reference sequence). Written as DNA, the CDR3 is TGTGCCACCAGCAGAGACAGGGGCCCTCAAGAGACCCAGTACTTC. Its translation is CATSRDRGPQETQYF.

As regards this clone: At one boundary the junction diverges from the germline segment, which might be a read error. This rearrangement joins TRBV7-7 to TRBJ2-3, with D possibly matching TRBD2 (6 bases). Germline loops: CDR1 SSHAT, CDR2 FNYEAQ (reference sequence). The CDR3 loop spans 16 amino acids. DNA for the CDR3: TGTGCTAGCAGCTTAGGTTCCCAGGGAGGCGCAGATACGCAGTATTTT. It yields the protein CASSLGSQGGADTQYF. Together with reference TRBV7-7 and TRBJ2-3, the CDR3 gives the full variable domain: GAGVSQSPRYKVTKRGQDVTLRCDPISSHATLYWYQQALGQGPEFLTYFNYEAQPDKSGLPSDRFSAERPEGSISTLTIQRTEQRDSAMYRCASSLGSQGGADTQYFGPGTRLTVL.

This rearrangement joins TRBV7-2 to TRBJ2-5; 7 nucleotides agree with TRBD1. Unmatched junction bases numbered 5, after V lost 0 bases and J lost 4 bases. Germline V gives CDR1 SGHTA, CDR2 FQGNSA. CDR3 length: 15 amino acids. CDR3 bases: TGTGCCAGCAGCTTAGCAGCGGCAGGGGGAGAGACCCAGTACTTC. It translates to CASSLAAAGGETQYF.

J is TRBJ1-6 and V is TRBV27, with TRBD1 matching over 7 bases. Unmatched junction bases numbered 10, after V lost 5 bases and J lost 9 bases. Germline lookup yields CDR1 MNHEY and CDR2 SMNVEV (reference sequence). This CDR3 has 15 amino acids. CDR3 nucleotide sequence: TGTGCCAGCAGTCCCCGGAAAGGGGGCGGTTCACCCCTCCACTTT. Encoded protein: CASSPRKGGGSPLHF.

The CDR3: CASSQDSSFKRTLYSNQPQHF. The CDR3, as DNA: TGTGCCAGCAGCCAAGATTCTAGTTTCAAAAGGACACTTTATAGCAATCAGCCCCAGCATTTT. This sequence joins TRBV14 and TRBJ1-5, with D possibly matching TRBD1 (5 bases). The CDR3 has 21 amino acids. Deletions cut 0 bases from V and 0 bases from J, with 24 bases between. Germline V gene data show CDR1 as SGHDN and CDR2 as FVKESK.

J is TRBJ2-7 and V is TRBV6-6; 7 bases align to TRBD2. The CDR3 covers 15 residues. Trimming took 3 bases from V and 0 from J; bases not matched to a gene: 5. Germline assignment: CDR1 MNHNY and CDR2 SVGAGI (reference sequence). The CDR3 sequence: CASSYTSAHSYEQYF. As DNA, the CDR3 is TGTGCCAGCAGTTATACTAGCGCTCACTCCTACGAGCAGTACTTC.

The chain has TRBV19 and TRBJ2-1, with 7 positions matching TRBD2. This CDR3 is 15 amino acids long. The germline CDR1 and CDR2 sequences are LNHDA and SQIVND (reference sequence). Germline trimming cut 3 bases from V and 3 bases from J; bases unmatched to any gene: 5. In DNA, the CDR3 is TGTGCCAGTAGTATCCCCAGCGGGGACTACAATGAGCAGTTCTTC. It is translated as CASSIPSGDYNEQFF.

The chain joins TRBV19 to TRBJ2-2, with D perhaps matching TRBD2 (5 bases). The V end was cut by 3 bases, the J end by 2 bases, with 13 bases between. This CDR3 spans 16 amino acids. The germline gives CDR1 LNHDA, CDR2 SQIVND (reference sequence). In DNA form, the CDR3 reads TGTGCCAGTAGTATTCAGGAGCGGATCAACACCGGGGAGCTGTTTTTT. Its translation is CASSIQERINTGELFF.

The chain couples TRBV7-9 to TRBJ1-1, with a tentative D call TRBD1 (5 bases). The CDR3 consists of 13 residues. Trimming took off 3 bases at V and 6 bases at J, with 11 bases between the two ends. In germline, CDR1 is SEHNR, CDR2 FQNEAQ (reference sequence). The CDR3 region has the DNA TGTGCCAGCAGCTTTTCTGGGGACTCTGAAGCTTTCTTT. This codes for CASSFSGDSEAFF. Filled out from reference TRBV7-9 and TRBJ1-1, the complete variable domain reads DTGVSQNPRHKITKRGQNVTFRCDPISEHNRLYWYRQTLGQGPEFLTYFQNEAQLEKSRLLSDRFSAERPKGSFSTLEIQRTEQGDSAMYLCASSFSGDSEAFFGQGTRLTVV.

J is TRBJ2-3 and V is TRBV7-2, with TRBD2 matching over 8 bases. Germline CDR1 and CDR2: SGHTA and FQGNSA. This CDR3 is built from 16 residues. V was pared by 4 bases and J by 5 bases, with 11 bases of the junction left unmatched. CDR3 DNA sequence: TGTGCCAGCAGCTCGTCAGCGGGAGTTAATCTAGATACGCAGTATTTT. It specifies CASSSSAGVNLDTQYF.

V usage is TRBV25-1 and J usage is TRBJ1-2, with TRBD1 matching 7 bases. The V gene's germline CDR1 is MGHDK and CDR2 SYGVNS. The V segment lost 6 bases and the J segment 1 base; nucleotides outside the gene matches: 5. The CDR3 runs to 14 residues. CDR3 DNA: TGTGCCAGCAGACAAACAGGGGATAACTATGGCTACACCTTC. This gives the protein CASRQTGDNYGYTF.